These 30 T cell receptor beta chains were all obtained from the same sample, sequenced in a study of human T cells and chemical hapten exposure. TCRdb reanalysed the RACE reads using MiXCR and keeps one entry per CDR3 protein. The profile shows 95,000 to 130,000 distinct CDR3 sequences, 9% to 14% of them singletons. Time point specified: patch test 1, 2 weeks after DPC sensitization. Noted treatment: therapeutic diphenylcyclopropenone sensitization with weekly scalp DPC. The sample was whole blood, taken in connection with sensitization to the hapten diphenylcyclopropenone (DPC). Every receptor here comes from a woman aged 45-59 years with alopecia areata. Some clones in this sample may be carry-over from other donors' samples.

This clonotype was recorded many times. The chain carries TRBV20-1 and TRBJ1-2; no definite D call. CDR3 length: 14 residues. V shed 0 bases and J shed 2 bases, with 10 bases lying between them. The germline V gene has CDR1 DFQATT and CDR2 SNEGSKA (reference sequence). The CDR3 DNA reads as TGCAGTGCTAGAGATGTGGCGGGGAACTATGGCTACACCTTC. Translation gives CSARDVAGNYGYTF.

This clonotype has only a few counts. This chain connects TRBV7-8 to TRBJ2-7, with D possibly matching TRBD2 (5 bases). Germline CDR1 SGHVS, CDR2 FQNEAQ. The CDR3 sequence is 14 residues long. Trimming stripped 3 bases from V and 2 bases from J, with 11 bases between. The DNA of the CDR3 is TGTGCCAGCAGCTTTAGTTTCGGGGCCTACGAGCAGTACTTC. The encoded protein is CASSFSFGAYEQYF.

The V gene is TRBV28, the J gene TRBJ2-7; D uncertain. The CDR3 spans 16 residues. Per germline, CDR1 MDHEN and CDR2 SYDVKM. The V and J ends lost 10 bases and 7 bases respectively, with 29 bases between them. The CDR3 here is CAITSFPGPGRYEQYF. DNA for the CDR3: TGTGCCATCACAAGTTTTCCTGGCCCCGGCCGGTATGAGCAGTACTTC.

At least ten counts were recorded for this clonotype. The chain has TRBV4-3 and TRBJ1-2; D is perhaps TRBD1 (5 bases). CDR3 length equals 15 residues. In germline, CDR1 is LGHNA, CDR2 YSLEER. The V end lost 3 bases, the J end lost 2 bases, and 13 bases lay between the germline ends. CDR3 nucleotides: TGCGCCAGCAGCCAGGCCCAGGGTTTAAACTATGGCTACACCTTC. This codes for CASSQAQGLNYGYTF.

This clonotype was counted a few times. J is TRBJ2-3 and V is TRBV20-1; 10 bases match TRBD2. The length of the CDR3 is 16 residues. V gave up 2 bases and J gave up 3 bases; unmatched junction bases: 8. Germline CDR1 and CDR2: DFQATT and SNEGSKA (reference sequence). The CDR3 coding sequence is TGCAGTGCTAGATCGTTCTTTAGCGGGAGGACAGATACGCAGTATTTT. Protein sequence: CSARSFFSGRTDTQYF.

This clonotype was observed a handful of times. The gene calls are TRBV12-3 or TRBV12-4 and TRBJ1-3; the D is unclear. Trimming stripped 5 bases from V and 0 bases from J, with 20 bases between. This CDR3 spans 18 amino acids. The CDR3 loop reads CASSQTISGGFSGNTIYF. The CDR3 coding sequence is TGTGCCAGCAGTCAAACCATCTCAGGAGGCTTCTCTGGAAACACCATATATTTT.

In this sample, this clonotype turned up a few times. The chain is built from TRBV11-2 and TRBJ2-1; D might be TRBD1 or TRBD2, each matching 7 bases. CDR3 length: 14 residues. Trimming removed 5 bases from V and 10 bases from J, with 18 bases in between. Germline V CDR1 and CDR2: SGHAT, FQNNGV. This CDR3 reads CASSPQTGEGEQFF. The CDR3 nucleotides read TGTGCCAGCAGCCCTCAAACAGGGGAGGGGGAGCAGTTCTTC.

V is TRBV28 and J is TRBJ1-2; D is uncertain. With 11 bases removed from V and 0 bases from J, the gap between germline ends came to 10 bases. CDR3 length equals 12 residues. Germline V gives CDR1 MDHEN, CDR2 SYDVKM. The CDR3 DNA sequence: TGTGCCTCCGCGGAAGCTAACTATGGCTACACCTTC. Its translation is CASAEANYGYTF.

The chain has TRBV2 and TRBJ1-5; unclear D gene. The germline CDR1 and CDR2 sequences are SNHLY and FYNNEI. CDR3 length: 14 residues. V dropped 3 bases and J dropped 2 bases, with 8 bases sitting between them. The CDR3 loop is CASSDRLGNQPQHF. The CDR3 DNA follows: TGTGCCAGCAGTGATCGTCTCGGCAATCAGCCCCAGCATTTT.

This clonotype was seen many times. The chain joins TRBV5-1 to TRBJ2-3; 7 nucleotides agree with TRBD2. Germline V gene sequence: CDR1 SGHRS, CDR2 YFSETQ. Trimming at V came to 3 bases and at J to 0 bases, leaving 13 bases not matched to a gene. The CDR3 consists of 18 residues. CDR3 residues: CASSSWGGRASSTDTQYF. Here the CDR3 DNA reads TGCGCCAGCAGCTCATGGGGAGGGAGGGCCTCTAGCACAGATACGCAGTATTTT. The full variable domain, its missing parts supplied by reference TRBV5-1 and TRBJ2-3, is KAGVTQTPRYLIKTRGQQVTLSCSPISGHRSVSWYQQTPGQGLQFLFEYFSETQRNKGNFPGRFSGRQFSNSRSEMNVSTLELGDSALYLCASSSWGGRASSTDTQYFGPGTRLTVL.

The V and J genes are TRBV7-9 and TRBJ1-2; unclear D gene. Germline lookup yields CDR1 SEHNR and CDR2 FQNEAQ (reference sequence). The V and J ends lost 1 base and 4 bases respectively, with 7 bases between them. This CDR3 has 13 amino acids. The DNA of the CDR3 is TGTGCCAGCAGCTTAGGTGCTACCTATGGCTACACCTTC. This gives the protein CASSLGATYGYTF.

The rearrangement links TRBV3-1 to TRBJ1-2, with unresolved D. Per germline, CDR1 LGHDT and CDR2 YNNKEL (reference sequence). This CDR3 has 14 residues. The V end was cut by 2 bases, the J end by 3 bases, with 10 bases between. Here the CDR3 reads CASSQHGDYYGYTF. The CDR3 coding sequence is TGTGCCAGCAGCCAACACGGGGATTACTATGGCTACACCTTC.

V is TRBV7-2 and J is TRBJ2-7; D unclear. The CDR3 runs to 14 residues. V lost 5 bases and J 4 bases, leaving 15 bases between the germline ends. Per germline, CDR1 SGHTA and CDR2 FQGNSA. CDR3 DNA sequence: TGTGCCAGCAGCCTCCGAAGGGAAATATACGAGCAGTACTTC. Translation: CASSLRREIYEQYF.

This rearrangement joins TRBV11-2 to TRBJ2-3; the D is unclear. Germline values: CDR1 SGHAT, CDR2 FQNNGV. Trimming cost V 0 bases and J 2 bases, with 6 bases left between them. CDR3 length equals 14 residues. CDR3 nucleotides: TGTGCCAGCAGCTTAGACGGTCCCACAGATACGCAGTATTTT. Amino acid sequence: CASSLDGPTDTQYF.

This clonotype was counted a few times. The gene calls are TRBV6-2 or TRBV6-3 and TRBJ2-1; 8 bases map to TRBD2. Trimming cost V 7 bases and J 4 bases; bases outside gene matches: 9. CDR3 length: 15 residues. Per germline, CDR1 MNHEY and CDR2 SVGEGT. The CDR3 loop is CASTNGGAAYNEQFF. The DNA for the CDR3 is TGTGCCAGCACTAACGGGGGGGCCGCGTACAATGAGCAGTTCTTC.

The CDR3 nucleotides read TGTGCCACCAGTGATGGCCAGCTAAACACTGAAGCTTTCTTT. It is translated as CATSDGQLNTEAFF. This chain links TRBV24-1 with TRBJ1-1; D is undetermined. Germline assignment: CDR1 KGHDR and CDR2 SFDVKD. The CDR3 loop spans 14 amino acids. V was clipped by 3 bases and J by 2 bases, with 9 bases between them.

This clonotype was found a few times. CDR3 sequence reads: CASSSAPDRNTDTQYF. The CDR3 region has the DNA TGTGCCAGCAGCTCAGCACCGGACAGAAACACAGATACGCAGTATTTT. The gene calls are TRBV7-9 and TRBJ2-3; D is possibly TRBD1 (6 bases). CDR1 and CDR2 (germline): SEHNR, FQNEAQ (reference sequence). The V end was cut by 4 bases, the J end by 2 bases, with 16 bases between. CDR3 length: 16 residues.

V gene TRBV4-3 combines with J gene TRBJ2-7; 11 positions match TRBD1. Trimming cost V 1 base and J 4 bases; bases outside gene matches: 6. The CDR3 spans 16 residues. CDR1 and CDR2 (germline): LGHNA, YSLEER. CDR3 sequence (DNA): TGCGCCAGCAGCCAAGTCGTGGGGACAGGGGGATACGAGCAGTACTTC. Its protein is CASSQVVGTGGYEQYF.

The chain combines TRBV28 with TRBJ1-2; possible D gene TRBD1, 6 bases. In germline, CDR1 is MDHEN, CDR2 SYDVKM. V shed 3 bases and J shed 8 bases, with 16 bases lying between them. CDR3 length: 14 residues. The CDR3 sequence: CASSLLQKGEGYTF. CDR3 nucleotide sequence: TGTGCCAGCAGTTTGCTACAGAAGGGGGAAGGCTACACCTTC.

Details on this clonotype: With a much larger clone just one base away, this may be a read error. The rearrangement joins TRBV2 to TRBJ2-5; 8 bases align to TRBD2. V shed 5 bases, J shed 0 bases, and the junction held 5 bases outside the gene matches. The CDR3 runs 15 residues. CDR1 and CDR2 (germline): SNHLY, FYNNEI. The CDR3, as DNA: TGTGCCAGCAGTCCAGGTAGCGGGGACCAAGAGACCCAGTACTTC. Encoded protein: CASSPGSGDQETQYF. The entire variable domain, with the rest obtained from reference TRBV2 and TRBJ2-5, is as follows: EPEVTQTPSHQVTQMGQEVILRCVPISNHLYFYWYRQILGQKVEFLVSFYNNEISEKSEIFDDQFSVERPDGSNFTLKIRSTKLEDSAMYFCASSPGSGDQETQYFGPGTRLLVL.

This clonotype has a count of ten or more. The chain employs TRBV18 and TRBJ2-5; 11 bases are shared with TRBD1. CDR1 and CDR2 (germline): KGHSH, LQKENI. This CDR3 contains 16 residues. V lost 2 bases, J lost 2 bases, and 4 bases stayed unmatched. The CDR3 DNA reads TGTGCCAGCTCACCAAGGACAGGGGGCTTACAAGAGACCCAGTACTTC. As protein: CASSPRTGGLQETQYF.

This clonotype came up many times. This chain joins TRBV7-8 and TRBJ2-3, with 8 bases aligning to TRBD2. Per the germline V gene, CDR1 is SGHVS and CDR2 is FQNEAQ. This CDR3 is built from 17 residues. Trimming took 5 bases from V and 2 from J; bases not matched to a gene: 12. The CDR3: CASSPATGGPATDTQYF. The CDR3 DNA is TGTGCCAGCAGCCCTGCGACGGGAGGGCCCGCCACAGATACGCAGTATTTT.

The genes are TRBV2 and TRBJ2-3, with a weak D call TRBD1 (6 bases). The CDR3 spans 15 residues. From germline, CDR1 is SNHLY and CDR2 FYNNEI. V was cut by 5 bases and J by 0 bases, with 12 bases left in between. The CDR3 loop is CASSLQGLSTDTQYF. The CDR3 region has the DNA TGTGCCAGCAGTTTACAGGGCCTTAGCACAGATACGCAGTATTTT.

The chain couples TRBV7-2 to TRBJ1-5; TRBD1 aligns across 7 bases. This CDR3 spans 15 amino acids. With 1 base clipped from V and 2 bases from J, the junction kept 2 bases outside the gene matches. The V gene's germline CDR1 is SGHTA and CDR2 FQGNSA. CDR3 sequence: CASSLDTGGNQPQHF. The CDR3, as DNA: TGTGCCAGCAGCTTAGACACAGGGGGCAATCAGCCCCAGCATTTT.

This clonotype has a count of ten or more. The chain is built from TRBV27 and TRBJ1-3, with no clear D. The V end was cut by 8 bases, the J end by 0 bases, with 17 bases between. The CDR3 sequence is 16 residues long. Germline-derived CDR1 and CDR2 are MNHEY and SMNVEV (reference sequence). CDR3 residues: CASGLRPPSSGNTIYF. As DNA, the CDR3 is TGTGCCAGCGGATTAAGGCCACCGAGCTCTGGAAACACCATATATTTT.

This clonotype was counted only a few times. The rearrangement links TRBV7-2 to TRBJ2-3; 9 bases fit TRBD2. CDR3 size: 15 residues. CDR1 and CDR2 from the germline V gene are SGHTA and FQGNSA. The junction had 6 bases not matched to a gene; V was cut back by 7 bases and J by 1 base. The chain's CDR3 is CASTPLAGGTDTQYF. CDR3 coding DNA: TGTGCCAGCACCCCGTTAGCGGGGGGCACAGATACGCAGTATTTT.

This clonotype showed up just a few times. The CDR3 DNA sequence: TGCGCCAGCAGCCTAGACGTTACAGGTTCTAACTACGAGCAGTACTTC. Amino acid sequence: CASSLDVTGSNYEQYF. The chain employs TRBV5-1 and TRBJ2-7; D may be TRBD1 (5 bases). Looked up from germline, CDR1 is SGHRS and CDR2 is YFSETQ. This CDR3 is 16 amino acids long. Trimming removed 4 bases from V and 3 bases from J, with 20 bases in between.

This chain connects TRBV7-8 to TRBJ1-3, with D possibly matching TRBD1 (5 bases). CDR1 and CDR2 (germline): SGHVS, FQNEAQ. The V end lost 5 bases, the J end lost 4 bases, and 18 bases lay between the germline ends. CDR3 size: 16 residues. CDR3 sequence: CASSPQTVTTGNTIYF. DNA of the CDR3: TGTGCCAGCAGCCCTCAGACAGTGACTACCGGAAACACCATATATTTT.

This chain links TRBV28 with TRBJ2-7, with 8 bases matching TRBD2. There are 15 residues in the CDR3. The V segment lost 7 bases and the J segment 1 base; nucleotides outside the gene matches: 9. Looked up from germline, CDR1 is MDHEN and CDR2 is SYDVKM. The CDR3 protein is CASTSSGSRSYEQYF. The DNA for the CDR3 is TGTGCCAGCACCTCCAGCGGGAGTCGTTCCTACGAGCAGTACTTC.

This clonotype was counted many times. V is TRBV4-3 and J is TRBJ1-1; D ambiguous. V was shortened by 0 bases and J by 0 bases, with 8 bases between the two germline ends. The CDR3 is 15 residues long. In germline, CDR1 is LGHNA, CDR2 YSLEER. In DNA form, the CDR3 reads TGCGCCAGCAGCCAAGATAGGGTTATGAACACTGAAGCTTTCTTT. Translating gives CASSQDRVMNTEAFF.